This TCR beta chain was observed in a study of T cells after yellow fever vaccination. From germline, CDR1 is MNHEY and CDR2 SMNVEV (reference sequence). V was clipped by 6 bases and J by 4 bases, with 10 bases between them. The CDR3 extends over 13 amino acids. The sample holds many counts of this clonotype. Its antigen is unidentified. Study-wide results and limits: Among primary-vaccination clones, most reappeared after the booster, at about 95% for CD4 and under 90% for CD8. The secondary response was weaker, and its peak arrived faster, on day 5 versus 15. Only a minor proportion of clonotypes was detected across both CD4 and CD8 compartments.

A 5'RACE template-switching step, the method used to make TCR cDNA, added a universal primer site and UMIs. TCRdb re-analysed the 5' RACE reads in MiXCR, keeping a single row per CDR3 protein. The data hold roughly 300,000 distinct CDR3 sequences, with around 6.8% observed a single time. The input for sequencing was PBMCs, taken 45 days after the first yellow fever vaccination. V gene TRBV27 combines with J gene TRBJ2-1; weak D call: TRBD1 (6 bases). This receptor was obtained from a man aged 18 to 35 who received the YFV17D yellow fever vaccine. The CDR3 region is CASRGTRYNEQFF. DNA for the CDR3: TGTGCCAGCAGGGGGACAAGGTACAATGAGCAGTTCTTC.